This passage covers 19 T cell receptor beta chains from one sample sequenced in a study of blood T cell repertoires in COVID-19 (dated by TCRdb to 2019 to 2021). The library was obtained by the immunoSEQ multiplex PCR assay. TCRdb took over this immuneACCESS table, retaining in-frame rearrangements with V and J assigned. Such tables are incomplete; in checked studies, under half of the missing clones stem from an unresolved V gene, and the remainder is unexplained. The sample contains about 51,000 clones, about 86% of them found a single time. Of the sample, 1% to 1.5% falls within the top ten clones. Sample: peripheral blood. The receptors were sampled from a man aged 55 to 69 with acute or convalescent COVID-19.

This clone was picked up a small number of times. The chain couples TRBV24-1 to TRBJ1-5; the match to TRBD1 covers 8 bases. The CDR3 spans 17 residues. J gave up 4 bases and V 3 bases, and 10 bases lay outside the gene matches. Per germline, CDR1 KGHDR and CDR2 SFDVKD. In DNA, the CDR3 is TGTGCCACCAGTGATCCCTCAGGGGGCCCTCCTAATCAGCCCCAGCATTTT. This translates into CATSDPSGGPPNQPQHF.

This chain's CDR3 is CASSLGQGTLNTEAFF. The CDR3 DNA is TGTGCCAGCAGCTTAGGGCAGGGGACACTGAACACTGAAGCTTTCTTT. This rearrangement joins TRBV7-9 to TRBJ1-1; a possible D gene is TRBD1 (6 bases). Deletions cut 1 base from V and 0 bases from J, with 12 bases between. There are 16 residues in the CDR3. The germline V gene has CDR1 SEHNR and CDR2 FQNEAQ (reference sequence).

The V gene is TRBV27, the J gene TRBJ2-3; 7 nucleotides align to TRBD2. CDR3 length: 17 residues. Germline-derived CDR1 and CDR2 are MNHEY and SMNVEV (reference sequence). V shed 5 bases, J shed 3 bases, and the junction held 14 bases outside the gene matches. The CDR3 loop reads CASSGGVDPAGTDTQYF. The CDR3 DNA reads as TGTGCCAGCAGTGGGGGGGTTGACCCCGCCGGGACAGATACGCAGTATTTT.

This chain joins TRBV5-6 and TRBJ1-5, with D tentatively TRBD1 (6 bases). V shed 3 bases and J shed 6 bases, with 13 bases lying between them. Germline lookup yields CDR1 SGHDT and CDR2 YYEEEE. This CDR3 has 14 amino acids. CDR3 region: CASSSLRGAQPQHF. The CDR3 DNA follows: TGTGCCAGCAGCTCTCTCAGGGGTGCTCAGCCCCAGCATTTT.

The V call is TRBV3-1 (or the pseudogene TRBV3-2), the J call TRBJ2-2, with D perhaps TRBD2 (5 bases). V was pared by 1 base and J by 6 bases, with 12 bases between. Germline V gives CDR1 LGHDT, CDR2 YNNKEL (reference sequence). This CDR3 spans 15 amino acids. The CDR3, as DNA: TGTGCCAGCAGCCAAGCGGGAATGATCGCCGGGGAGCTGTTTTTT. It encodes CASSQAGMIAGELFF.

The chain joins TRBV13 to TRBJ1-5, with 7 bases identical to TRBD1. The germline V gene encodes CDR1 PRHDT and CDR2 FYEKMQ (reference sequence). With V trimmed by 5 bases and J by 1 base, 5 bases remained unmatched. The CDR3 totals 15 residues. Here the CDR3 reads CASSVTGESNQPQHF. The CDR3 region has the DNA TGTGCCAGCAGCGTCACAGGGGAGAGCAATCAGCCCCAGCATTTT.

The chain joins TRBV11-3 to TRBJ2-1; weak D call: TRBD1 (6 bases). Per germline, CDR1 SGHNT and CDR2 YENEEA. V gave up 5 bases and J gave up 5 bases, with 13 bases separating them. CDR3 length: 14 amino acids. CDR3 loop: CASSLRQADNEQFF. In DNA form, the CDR3 reads TGTGCCAGCAGCCTAAGACAGGCGGACAATGAGCAGTTCTTC.

The V call is TRBV12-3 or TRBV12-4, the J call TRBJ1-2; D remains unclear. V was pared by 6 bases and J by 2 bases, with 10 bases between. There are 13 residues in the CDR3. The CDR3 coding sequence is TGTGCCAGCAGCCCTCGGGTGAACTATGGCTACACCTTC. It encodes CASSPRVNYGYTF.

This rearrangement joins TRBV6-6 to TRBJ1-1, with 8 bases lining up with TRBD1. V lost 8 bases to trimming and J lost 4 bases; unmatched junction nucleotides: 12. The CDR3 has 15 residues. Germline CDR1 and CDR2: MNHNY and SVGAGI (reference sequence). CDR3 DNA: TGTGCCAGCGGCCGAGCGACAGGGGCGGGCACTGAAGCTTTCTTT. Translated: CASGRATGAGTEAFF.

J is TRBJ1-1 and V is TRBV3-1 (or the pseudogene TRBV3-2); TRBD1 might be the D (6 bases). The CDR3 has 14 residues. Per germline, CDR1 LGHDT and CDR2 YNNKEL (reference sequence). The V and J ends lost 5 bases and 2 bases respectively, with 12 bases between them. The CDR3 region is CASSAETGNTEAFF. CDR3 DNA: TGTGCCAGCAGCGCAGAGACAGGTAACACTGAAGCTTTCTTT.

The J gene is TRBJ2-3, the V gene TRBV2; D gene uncertain. Germline values: CDR1 SNHLY, CDR2 FYNNEI. The CDR3 covers 15 residues. The ends were cut back, 3 bases at V and 0 bases at J, with 10 bases in the middle. CDR3 nucleotide sequence: TGTGCCAGCAGTGATTTACTTACTAGCACAGATACGCAGTATTTT. It translates to CASSDLLTSTDTQYF.

The chain joins TRBV14 to TRBJ2-1; 7 bases line up with TRBD1. Germline CDR1 reads SGHDN; CDR2 reads FVKESK. Trimming took 0 bases from V and 9 from J; bases not matched to a gene: 11. CDR3 size: 16 residues. The CDR3 reads CASSQEGRTGPREQFF. The DNA of the CDR3 is TGTGCCAGCAGCCAAGAAGGTAGGACAGGCCCTCGTGAGCAGTTCTTC. Complete variable domain (other parts from reference TRBV14 and TRBJ2-1): EAGVTQFPSHSVIEKGQTVTLRCDPISGHDNLYWYRRVMGKEIKFLLHFVKESKQDESGMPNNRFLAERTGGTYSTLKVQPAELEDSGVYFCASSQEGRTGPREQFFGPGTRLTVL.

The chain couples TRBV28 to TRBJ1-3; D possibly corresponds to TRBD1 (5 bases). Trimming took 0 bases from V and 0 from J, leaving 12 bases between them. Germline CDR1 and CDR2: MDHEN and SYDVKM. The CDR3 runs 17 residues. In DNA, the CDR3 is TGTGCCAGCAGTTTATGGCAACAGGTATCCTCTGGAAACACCATATATTTT. It translates to CASSLWQQVSSGNTIYF.

This sequence joins TRBV27 and TRBJ2-3, with 11 positions matching TRBD2. The CDR3 loop spans 14 amino acids. J gave up 8 bases and V 3 bases, and 4 bases lay outside the gene matches. Germline loops: CDR1 MNHEY, CDR2 SMNVEV (reference sequence). The chain's CDR3 is CASSFNSGRATQYF. The DNA of the CDR3 is TGTGCCAGCAGTTTCAATAGCGGGAGGGCTACGCAGTATTTT.

V usage is TRBV5-4 and J usage is TRBJ1-1; 7 bases match TRBD1. In germline, CDR1 is SGHNT, CDR2 YYREEE (reference sequence). V dropped 3 bases and J dropped 6; count of bases not matched to a gene: 11. This CDR3 comprises 15 residues. The DNA for the CDR3 is TGTGCCAGCAGCTCTAGGGGGCCAGTGTCGGCTGAAGCTTTCTTT. Amino acid sequence: CASSSRGPVSAEAFF. The full variable domain, with the rest looked up from reference TRBV5-4 and TRBJ1-1, is ETGVTQSPTHLIKTRGQQVTLRCSSQSGHNTVSWYQQALGQGPQFIFQYYREEENGRGNFPPRFSGLQFPNYSSELNVNALELDDSALYLCASSSRGPVSAEAFFGQGTRLTVV.

This clone occurred once. The chain employs TRBV7-6 and TRBJ2-3, with 8 bases fitting TRBD2. The CDR3 is 20 amino acids. Trimming cost V 5 bases and J 9 bases; bases outside gene matches: 28. CDR1 and CDR2 from the germline V gene are SGHVS and FNYEAQ. CDR3 DNA sequence: TGTGCCAGCAGCGTTCGACTAGCTAAGCTGAGCGGGAGTAGGGGGTTGACGCAGTATTTT. Amino acid sequence: CASSVRLAKLSGSRGLTQYF.

This clone was found a few times. The CDR3 coding sequence is TGTGCCAGCAGCCCAGCGGGAGAAACCTACAATGAGCAGTTCTTC. Its translation is CASSPAGETYNEQFF. The chain joins TRBV7-8 to TRBJ2-1, with TRBD2 matching over 8 bases. The CDR3 extends over 15 amino acids. The trim removed 5 bases at V and 2 bases at J, leaving 5 bases unmatched. Per the germline V gene, CDR1 is SGHVS and CDR2 is FQNEAQ.

The genes are TRBV28 and TRBJ2-1; unclear D gene. Deletions cut 3 bases from V and 13 bases from J, with 10 bases between. CDR3 size: 11 residues. Germline V gene lookup returns CDR1 MDHEN and CDR2 SYDVKM. This CDR3 is CASSFAIYQFF. The DNA of the CDR3 is TGTGCCAGCAGTTTCGCTATCTACCAGTTCTTC.

This rearrangement joins TRBV4-3 to TRBJ2-2, with TRBD1 as a possible D gene (5 bases). CDR3 size: 16 residues. V was shortened by 4 bases and J by 2 bases, with 14 bases between the two germline ends. Germline V CDR1 and CDR2: LGHNA, YSLEER. CDR3 in DNA: TGCGCCAGCAGCCCCAGACAGTTAAGTAACACCGGGGAGCTGTTTTTT. Translation gives CASSPRQLSNTGELFF.